Included here is one TCR beta chain sequence, with context. Its antigen is not identified. TCRdb re-called the 5' RACE reads and shows each CDR3 protein once, DNA omitted. Its clone listing holds hundreds of thousands of distinct CDR3 sequences. CDR3 length: 13 amino acids. Germline V gene sequence: CDR1 DFQATT, CDR2 SNEGSKA (reference sequence). The record originates from a study of T cells expressing NK-cell markers. The wider study: Repertoire data for TCR beta were derived from sorted T cells (CD3+CD56+NKG2C+, CD3+CD56+NKG2C- and CD3+CD56-NKG2C+). Of eight sequenced donors, seven were HCMV-seropositive and one HCMV-seronegative.

Findings and limits, study-wide: Where several donors were concerned, these clonotypes also led the CD3+CD56-NKG2C+ fraction. Top CD8+ clonotypes included the dominant CD3+CD56+NKG2C+ clonotypes in six donors.

Input material: blood T cells: a sorted CD56 or NKG2C T cell subset, CD4+ or CD8+ T cells, or bulk PBMC T cells (not recorded which). The chain carries TRBV20-1 and TRBJ1-1; TCRdb reports TRBD1, a call that lacks DNA to check it against. The sequence was obtained from a woman between 18 and 75 years old in good health. The CDR3 here is CSAGGGWNTEAFF.